These 27 T cell receptor beta chains were all obtained from the same sample, sequenced in a study of blood T cell repertoires in COVID-19. TCRdb keeps only in-frame clones here, not all; method: immunoSEQ multiplex PCR. The sample includes some 310,000 clones, about nine tenths of them seen just once. Sequenced: peripheral blood. The source of these receptors is a woman under 40 with COVID-19, enrolled during active disease.

V gene TRBV19 combines with J gene TRBJ1-5; D unclear. Germline V gives CDR1 LNHDA, CDR2 SQIVND (reference sequence). Trimming removed 7 bases at V and 0 bases at J, with 13 bases between. The CDR3 totals 15 residues. The chain's CDR3 is CASNRYLYSNQPQHF. Here the CDR3 DNA reads TGTGCCAGTAACAGATACCTTTATAGCAATCAGCCCCAGCATTTT.

The chain is built from TRBV19 and TRBJ2-7, with 12 bases identical to TRBD2. This CDR3 has 18 residues. V lost 5 bases, J lost 5 bases, and 16 bases stayed unmatched. Germline V gene sequence: CDR1 LNHDA, CDR2 SQIVND (reference sequence). CDR3 DNA: TGTGCCAGTAGTCCTTGGGGGACTAGCGGGCCCCAACGAAACGAGCAGTACTTC. Translation gives CASSPWGTSGPQRNEQYF.

Comments on this clone: The same CDR3 arises from other DNA sequences in this sample as well. V usage is TRBV5-4 and J usage is TRBJ1-4; the D gene is possibly TRBD1 (5 bases). Trimming stripped 0 bases from V and 0 bases from J, with 9 bases between. Germline lookup yields CDR1 SGHNT and CDR2 YYREEE (reference sequence). The CDR3 runs to 16 residues. CDR3 DNA sequence: TGTGCCAGCAGCTTGGGACAGCTAGCAACTAATGAAAAACTGTTTTTT. Protein product: CASSLGQLATNEKLFF.

The chain carries TRBV27 and TRBJ2-7, with D maybe TRBD1 (6 bases). Per the germline V gene, CDR1 is MNHEY and CDR2 is SMNVEV (reference sequence). The CDR3 has 14 amino acids. Deletions cut 2 bases from V and 5 bases from J, with 13 bases between. The CDR3: CASSLGAGANEQYF. For the CDR3, the DNA is TGTGCCAGCAGTTTAGGAGCAGGGGCGAACGAGCAGTACTTC.

The rearrangement links TRBV18 to TRBJ2-7; 8 bases are a match to TRBD2. Germline V CDR1 and CDR2: KGHSH, LQKENI. The CDR3 extends over 16 amino acids. V lost 0 bases to trimming and J lost 3 bases; unmatched junction nucleotides: 7. The CDR3 DNA is TGTGCCAGCTCACCACCGGTCGGGAGGGCCTTCTACGAGCAGTACTTC. Translation gives CASSPPVGRAFYEQYF.

This chain connects TRBV2 to TRBJ1-3, with 9 bases matching TRBD1. This CDR3 spans 15 amino acids. Losses at the gene ends were 3 bases for V and 3 bases for J; bases not matched to a gene: 3. The V gene's germline CDR1 is SNHLY and CDR2 FYNNEI. CDR3 sequence reads: CASSERTGVGNTIYF. CDR3 in DNA: TGTGCCAGCAGTGAGCGGACAGGGGTTGGAAACACCATATATTTT.

The chain carries TRBV19 and TRBJ1-2; D gene uncertain. The germline V and J ends were trimmed by 4 bases and 11 bases, with 20 bases remaining between them. This CDR3 comprises 14 residues. Germline CDR1 and CDR2: LNHDA and SQIVND (reference sequence). CDR3 sequence: CASSTRHMHLEYTF. The CDR3 DNA reads as TGTGCCAGTAGTACCCGACATATGCATCTTGAATACACCTTC.

J is TRBJ2-6 and V is TRBV5-1; possibly TRBD1 for D (6 bases). V was clipped by 5 bases and J by 1 base, with 13 bases between them. The CDR3 runs to 16 residues. Germline values: CDR1 SGHRS, CDR2 YFSETQ. The CDR3 region is CASSSKTGSGANVLTF. CDR3 DNA sequence: TGCGCCAGCAGTTCAAAAACAGGGTCTGGGGCCAACGTCCTGACTTTC.

CDR3 sequence reads: CASSHGQGGGYEQYF. CDR3 DNA sequence: TGTGCCAGTAGCCATGGACAGGGAGGAGGCTACGAGCAGTACTTC. The gene calls are TRBV19 and TRBJ2-7, with TRBD1 matching over 8 bases. Looked up from germline, CDR1 is LNHDA and CDR2 is SQIVND (reference sequence). This CDR3 spans 15 amino acids. Trimming removed 6 bases from V and 3 bases from J; junction bases left unmatched: 10. The whole variable domain, remainder taken from reference TRBV19 and TRBJ2-7, is DGGITQSPKYLFRKEGQNVTLSCEQNLNHDAMYWYRQDPGQGLRLIYYSQIVNDFQKGDIAEGYSVSREKKESFPLTVTSAQKNPTAFYLCASSHGQGGGYEQYFGPGTRLTVT.

V and J are TRBV7-9 and TRBJ1-2; D gene unclear. The CDR3 totals 14 residues. Trimming stripped 0 bases from V and 7 bases from J, with 12 bases between. Germline V gene data show CDR1 as SEHNR and CDR2 as FQNEAQ (reference sequence). CDR3 DNA sequence: TGTGCCAGCAGCTTAGCCGCCGGACTCTTTGGCTACACCTTC. It codes for CASSLAAGLFGYTF. The whole variable domain, remainder taken from reference TRBV7-9 and TRBJ1-2, is DTGVSQNPRHKITKRGQNVTFRCDPISEHNRLYWYRQTLGQGPEFLTYFQNEAQLEKSRLLSDRFSAERPKGSFSTLEIQRTEQGDSAMYLCASSLAAGLFGYTFGSGTRLTVV.

The chain employs TRBV19 and TRBJ1-1; D is perhaps TRBD1 (6 bases). CDR1 and CDR2 from the germline V gene are LNHDA and SQIVND (reference sequence). The CDR3 is made up of 15 amino acids. V lost 1 base and J 2 bases, leaving 11 bases between the germline ends. CDR3 residues: CASSIGWTANTEAFF. CDR3 DNA: TGTGCCAGTAGTATAGGTTGGACAGCCAACACTGAAGCTTTCTTT. The full variable domain, rest sourced from reference TRBV19 and TRBJ1-1, is DGGITQSPKYLFRKEGQNVTLSCEQNLNHDAMYWYRQDPGQGLRLIYYSQIVNDFQKGDIAEGYSVSREKKESFPLTVTSAQKNPTAFYLCASSIGWTANTEAFFGQGTRLTVV.

This chain links TRBV16 with TRBJ1-1; D might be TRBD1 (6 bases). Germline V CDR1 and CDR2: KGHSY, FQNENV. CDR3 size: 13 residues. V was shortened by 2 bases and J by 7 bases, with 11 bases between the two germline ends. The CDR3, as DNA: TGTGCCAGCAGCCAAAGGGAGACAGGTGAAGCTTTCTTT. Its translation is CASSQRETGEAFF.

This sequence joins TRBV5-1 and TRBJ2-7; D might be TRBD2 (5 bases). This CDR3 has 15 residues. Germline V lookup: CDR1 SGHRS, CDR2 YFSETQ. V was trimmed by 4 bases and J by 0 bases, leaving 14 bases between them. The CDR3: CASSPTLASSYEQYF. The CDR3 DNA is TGCGCCAGCAGCCCAACGCTAGCTAGCTCCTACGAGCAGTACTTC.

This clone is a singleton in its sample. This chain connects TRBV10-1 to TRBJ2-1; D not certain. Trimming took off 2 bases at V and 0 bases at J, with 11 bases between the two ends. The CDR3 is made up of 16 amino acids. From germline, CDR1 is WNHNN and CDR2 SYGVQD (reference sequence). Here the CDR3 reads CASSEGSASSYNEQFF. The CDR3 bases are TGCGCCAGCAGTGAGGGCAGCGCGAGCTCCTACAATGAGCAGTTCTTC.

This clone has at least ten counts. V usage is TRBV2 and J usage is TRBJ2-7, with D possibly TRBD2 on 6 matching bases. Trimming pared 3 bases from V and 7 bases from J, leaving 19 bases between. This CDR3 has 15 amino acids. Germline values: CDR1 SNHLY, CDR2 FYNNEI. CDR3 DNA sequence: TGTGCCAGCAGTGATCTGCTAGCGAGGCACCAGGAGCAGTACTTC. This codes for CASSDLLARHQEQYF.

The J gene is TRBJ2-5, the V gene TRBV28; 7 bases agree with TRBD2. V was pared by 6 bases and J by 0 bases, with 10 bases of the junction left unmatched. Germline CDR1 reads MDHEN; CDR2 reads SYDVKM. The CDR3 totals 16 residues. The CDR3 here is CASRWGGRIDQETQYF. In DNA form, the CDR3 reads TGTGCCAGCAGGTGGGGAGGGAGAATCGACCAAGAGACCCAGTACTTC.

The chain joins TRBV6-5 to TRBJ2-2; D is possibly TRBD1 (6 bases). V shed 6 bases and J shed 8 bases, with 16 bases lying between them. The CDR3 sequence is 14 residues long. Germline CDR1 is MNHEY and CDR2 is SVGAGI. The CDR3 is CASSRRQVAGELFF. In nucleotides, the CDR3 is TGTGCCAGCAGCAGGAGACAGGTTGCAGGGGAGCTGTTTTTT.

This chain uses TRBV20-1 with TRBJ1-3, with D possibly TRBD1 on 5 matching bases. Trimming shortened V by 3 bases and J by 2 bases, and 8 bases separated the two germline ends. The CDR3 covers 13 residues. In germline, CDR1 is DFQATT, CDR2 SNEGSKA (reference sequence). Here the CDR3 DNA reads TGCAGTGCTAGTCAGGGTACTGGAAACACCATATATTTT. Amino acid sequence: CSASQGTGNTIYF.

In its sample, this clone was seen a few times. J is TRBJ1-1 and V is TRBV6-5, with 9 bases lining up with TRBD1. J lost 4 bases, V lost 9 bases, and 6 bases had no gene match. The CDR3 extends over 13 amino acids. Germline lookup yields CDR1 MNHEY and CDR2 SVGAGI. Here the CDR3 DNA reads TGTGCCAGTTACCGGGACAGGGTCACTGAAGCTTTCTTT. Translation gives CASYRDRVTEAFF.

This clone was counted a single time. This rearrangement joins TRBV25-1 to TRBJ1-4; TRBD1 matches 9 bases. Germline CDR1 is MGHDK and CDR2 is SYGVNS. This CDR3 contains 16 residues. The junction had 8 bases not matched to a gene; V was cut back by 3 bases and J by 6 bases. CDR3 loop: CASSDFDGTGYEKLFF. The CDR3 bases are TGTGCCAGCAGTGACTTTGACGGGACAGGGTATGAAAAACTGTTTTTT.

This rearrangement joins TRBV5-1 to TRBJ1-2; 9 bases are shared with TRBD1. Germline-derived CDR1 and CDR2 are SGHRS and YFSETQ. The CDR3 has 17 amino acids. The J segment lost 4 bases and the V segment lost 5 bases, leaving 15 bases of the junction unmatched. DNA for the CDR3: TGCGCCAGCAGATATTCCTCCGGGGGACAGGGAACCTATGGCTACACCTTC. As protein: CASRYSSGGQGTYGYTF.

The V call is TRBV27, the J call TRBJ2-7; 12 bases map to TRBD2. Germline CDR1 is MNHEY and CDR2 is SMNVEV (reference sequence). J lost 5 bases, V lost 6 bases, and 5 bases had no gene match. This CDR3 is 14 amino acids long. The CDR3 sequence is CASRRLAGAHEQYF. The DNA for the CDR3 is TGTGCCAGCAGGCGACTAGCGGGAGCCCACGAGCAGTACTTC.

The J gene is TRBJ2-3, the V gene TRBV5-1; 12 nucleotides line up with TRBD2. CDR3 size: 15 residues. Germline CDR1 SGHRS, CDR2 YFSETQ. After removal of 7 bases from V and 3 bases from J, the junction contained 6 bases not matched to a gene. The CDR3: CASQRLAGATDTQYF. CDR3 DNA: TGCGCCAGCCAAAGACTAGCGGGAGCAACAGATACGCAGTATTTT. The whole variable domain, remainder taken from reference TRBV5-1 and TRBJ2-3, is KAGVTQTPRYLIKTRGQQVTLSCSPISGHRSVSWYQQTPGQGLQFLFEYFSETQRNKGNFPGRFSGRQFSNSRSEMNVSTLELGDSALYLCASQRLAGATDTQYFGPGTRLTVL.

The chain couples TRBV19 to TRBJ1-2; TRBD1 matches at 7 bases. CDR1 LNHDA and CDR2 SQIVND come from the germline V gene (reference sequence). V lost 2 bases and J lost 0; bases outside the gene matches: 9. The CDR3 runs 17 residues. The CDR3: CASSIIGQETPNYGYTF. CDR3 sequence (DNA): TGTGCCAGTAGTATAATCGGACAGGAAACACCTAACTATGGCTACACCTTC. The full variable domain, completed using reference TRBV19 and TRBJ1-2, is DGGITQSPKYLFRKEGQNVTLSCEQNLNHDAMYWYRQDPGQGLRLIYYSQIVNDFQKGDIAEGYSVSREKKESFPLTVTSAQKNPTAFYLCASSIIGQETPNYGYTFGSGTRLTVV.

The chain is built from TRBV5-4 and TRBJ2-5; TRBD1 matches 7 bases. Germline CDR1 is SGHNT and CDR2 is YYREEE (reference sequence). The CDR3 is 14 amino acids. V dropped 0 bases and J dropped 2; count of bases not matched to a gene: 1. CDR3 DNA: TGTGCCAGCAGCTTGGACAGGGGACAAGAGACCCAGTACTTC. Its translation: CASSLDRGQETQYF. The full variable domain, in which reference TRBV5-4 and TRBJ2-5 provide the parts outside the CDR3, is ETGVTQSPTHLIKTRGQQVTLRCSSQSGHNTVSWYQQALGQGPQFIFQYYREEENGRGNFPPRFSGLQFPNYSSELNVNALELDDSALYLCASSLDRGQETQYFGPGTRLLVL.

The rearrangement uses TRBV6-5 and TRBJ2-7; 8 bases are shared with TRBD1. V shed 7 bases and J 2 bases; nucleotides not matched to a gene: 10. Germline-derived CDR1 and CDR2 are MNHEY and SVGAGI. The CDR3 is 15 amino acids. This CDR3 reads CASTRSGTGTYEQYF. CDR3 bases: TGTGCCAGCACACGATCCGGGACAGGCACCTACGAGCAGTACTTC.

The V gene is TRBV30, the J gene TRBJ1-1, with D tentatively TRBD1 (6 bases). CDR3 size: 12 residues. CDR1 is GTSNPN and CDR2 is SVGIG in the germline V gene (reference sequence). V shed 6 bases and J shed 0 bases, with 8 bases lying between them. The CDR3 DNA follows: TGTGCCTGTGGACAGATGAACACTGAAGCTTTCTTT. Its protein product is CACGQMNTEAFF.